What follows describes a single TCR beta chain. Its target antigen remains unknown. Base qualities are not provided; no much larger clone lies one nucleotide away. This sample is drawn from a study of shared clonotypes between healthy human individuals (dated by TCRdb to 2018 to 2021). A note on the overall study: A couple of women and a few men aged 18 to 49 years were included in the cohort. Per donor, three plates each were used for CD4 naive and CD4 memory, two for CD8 naive, and one for CD8 memory. The study deeply sequenced blood TCR repertoires of about 5 healthy adults to estimate repertoire size and the extent of clonotype sharing between individuals. To increase sequencing depth and limit assay-specific biases, TCR repertoire library preparation and sequencing were carried out by different laboratories using diverse techniques. Each donor's leukapheresis produced roughly between about 0.85 and 10 billion PBMCs. General findings and caveats noted by the study authors: Pairwise subsampling indicated that sequencing depth was expected to affect the degree of clonotype sharing among donors. Only blood was sampled, and tissue TCR repertoires likely differ from those in blood. About 5% of naive CD4, 3.5% of naive CD8, approximately 2.2% of memory CD4, and approximately 0.39% of memory CD8 clonotypes were shared across several donors. Estimated clonotype richness was generally larger for naive than for memory subsets. Because the study included only a small number of donors, the genetic and exposure-history diversity represented was limited. Clonotypes shared by all four sorted-subset donors showed higher generation probabilities than non-shared clonotypes. Incomplete sequencing was indicated by rarefaction of sorted-subset datasets, despite the large sequencing depth.

Using the deep immunoSEQ assay, multiplex PCR amplified TCR CDR3 regions from genomic DNA. Genomic DNA extracted from each cell subset was distributed evenly over all wells of several immunoSEQ 96-well plates, and each plate served as one replicate. For sorted subsets, each replicate PCR was loaded with roughly 200 ng genomic DNA, equivalent to 30,000 or so T cell genomes. Purified libraries were quantified with a Qubit 3.0 fluorometer, sized on a Bioanalyzer 2100, and re-quantified with the KAPA Library Quantification kit. Every immunoSEQ 96-well plate was sequenced on a dedicated single-read 150-cycle Illumina NextSeq 550 flow cell. Per the original workflow: Because the immunoSEQ output held only junctional sequences and lacked quality scores, the filtering could not match the filtering applied to full-length reads. Sequences were annotated with PyIR, a Python wrapper for IgBLAST v1.9, and V/J genes and CDR3 were assigned using IMGT germline references. Any read was removed if the V/J assignment was weak (E-value above 1e-6), the CDR3 was missing, or the read contained stop codons, out-of-frame junctions, or ambiguous translated residues. V3J clonotypes were defined as sequences sharing the same inferred V gene, J gene, and CDR3 amino acid sequence. Percentage overlap between repertoires was computed as shared unique clonotypes divided by the size of the smaller repertoire. RTK rarefaction, the Chao1 estimator, and Recon v2.1 estimates of unobserved clonotypes were used to assess repertoire richness. Generation probabilities were computed with OLGA for all TCRbeta clonotypes obtained by the gDNA method from a handful of donors. TCRdb carries this immuneACCESS record with in-frame sequences only. Its versions omit some clonotypes, under half of them owing to an unresolved V gene in the studies checked, with the rest unexplained. That table is the source of V, J and clone size, and D and trimming were worked out from the DNA. The sample table holds some 2,400,000 clones, of which approximately 96% were seen once. The ten largest clones represent 0.13% of the sample.

Including the terminal cysteine and phenylalanine, the CDR3 comprises 15 residues. Only the CDR3 DNA stays, 45 bases, in frame from base 1. CDR1 and CDR2, looked up from the germline V gene, are MNHEY and SVGAGI. Cut back by 6 bases and 0 bases, the V and J ends lie 12 bases apart. Healthy HIV-negative adults with no recently reported acute infections or vaccinations were included as donors. Every donor was a Caucasian adult living in Nashville, Tennessee, USA. CD4+ T cells were enriched by magnetic negative selection; naive cells were then positively selected on CD45RA, and the negative fraction formed the memory subset. After blood collection by leukapheresis, PBMCs were isolated using Ficoll-Histopaque density gradient centrifugation and then cryopreserved in the vapor phase of liquid nitrogen. Analytical flow cytometry was used to check the purity and quantity of every magnetically sorted T cell population. From each sorted fraction, genomic DNA was isolated and quantified by UV absorbance on a Nanodrop 2000c.

This receptor was obtained from a young man in good health. What was sequenced was naive CD4+ T cells sorted from blood. The cell subset or site label of this sample denotes: CD45RA+ positively selected. This chain is built from TRBV6-5 and TRBJ1-5; the D gene remains uncertain. Read as DNA, the sequence is TGTGCCAGCAGCTCCGAGACAAATAGCAATCAGCCCCAGCATTTT. Its product reads: CASSSETNSNQPQHF.